Shown below are 7 T cell receptor beta chains from a single sample sequenced in a study of blood T cell repertoires in COVID-19. Generated by immunoSEQ multiplex PCR, the TCRdb table keeps only in-frame clones and is missing some. The table records 100,000 to 150,000 clones, over 75% of them present only once. The sequencing sample was made of peripheral blood. These TCRs come from a man aged 60 to 75 with acute or convalescent COVID-19.

The genes are TRBV7-3 and TRBJ2-7; D may be TRBD1 (5 bases). Germline values: CDR1 SGHTA, CDR2 FQGTGA. The CDR3 has 14 amino acids. Trimming took off 2 bases at V and 1 base at J, with 9 bases between the two ends. The CDR3 DNA follows: TGTGCCAGCAGCTTAGGGGCAGGGTCCTACGAGCAGTACTTC. It specifies CASSLGAGSYEQYF.

This clone was observed a few times. The V and J genes are TRBV7-8 and TRBJ1-2, with TRBD1 matching over 10 bases. Germline trimming cut 5 bases from V and 7 bases from J; bases unmatched to any gene: 10. This CDR3 has 15 residues. Germline assignment: CDR1 SGHVS and CDR2 FQNEAQ. The CDR3 bases are TGTGCCAGCAGCATCACCGGGACAGGGGCTGGTGGCTACACCTTC. Translating gives CASSITGTGAGGYTF.

This chain uses TRBV28 with TRBJ2-3, with 12 nucleotides matching TRBD1. Germline trimming cut 8 bases from V and 3 bases from J; bases unmatched to any gene: 6. In germline, CDR1 is MDHEN, CDR2 SYDVKM. The CDR3 runs to 15 residues. The CDR3 nucleotides are TGTGCCAGCGGCGGGACAGGGGGCAAAACAGATACGCAGTATTTT. Translating it yields CASGGTGGKTDTQYF.

This chain joins TRBV7-9 and TRBJ1-1; no reliable D call. V was trimmed by 5 bases and J by 10 bases, leaving 14 bases between them. CDR1 is SEHNR, CDR2 FQNEAQ, per germline (reference sequence). The CDR3 has 12 amino acids. CDR3 coding DNA: TGTGCCAGCAGCCGCTACGGCGAGGGAGCTTTCTTT. Protein product: CASSRYGEGAFF.

V gene TRBV27 combines with J gene TRBJ1-2, with TRBD1 identical over 8 bases. The CDR3 runs 15 residues. The J segment lost 5 bases and the V segment lost 4 bases, leaving 9 bases of the junction unmatched. Germline CDR1 and CDR2: MNHEY and SMNVEV (reference sequence). The CDR3 region is CASSWTGLEAYGYTF. CDR3 bases: TGTGCCAGCAGTTGGACAGGGCTAGAGGCTTATGGCTACACCTTC.

The rearrangement uses TRBV7-2 and TRBJ2-1, with 8 nucleotides matching TRBD2. The J segment lost 2 bases and the V segment lost 2 bases, leaving 2 bases of the junction unmatched. The CDR3 covers 15 residues. Germline values: CDR1 SGHTA, CDR2 FQGNSA. The CDR3 sequence is CASSLNGRAYNEQFF. Here the CDR3 DNA reads TGTGCCAGCAGCTTAAACGGGAGGGCCTACAATGAGCAGTTCTTC.

This chain uses TRBV29-1 with TRBJ2-7; 8 positions agree with TRBD1. The CDR3 is 13 residues long. Germline CDR1 SQVTM, CDR2 ANQGSEA. V lost 7 bases, J lost 3 bases, and 8 bases stayed unmatched. The CDR3 sequence is CSAWTGISYEQYF. The CDR3 DNA reads as TGCAGCGCTTGGACAGGGATCAGCTACGAGCAGTACTTC.